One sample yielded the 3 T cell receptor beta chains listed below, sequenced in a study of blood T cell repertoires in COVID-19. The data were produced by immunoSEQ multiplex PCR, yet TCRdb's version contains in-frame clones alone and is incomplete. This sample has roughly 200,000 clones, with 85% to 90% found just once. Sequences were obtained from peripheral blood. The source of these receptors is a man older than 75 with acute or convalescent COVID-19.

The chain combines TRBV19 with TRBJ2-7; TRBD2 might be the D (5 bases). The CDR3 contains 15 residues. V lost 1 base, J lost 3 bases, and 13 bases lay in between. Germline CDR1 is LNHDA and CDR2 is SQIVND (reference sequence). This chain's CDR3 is CASSIGHGLIYEQYF. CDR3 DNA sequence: TGTGCCAGTAGTATAGGCCACGGACTGATCTACGAGCAGTACTTC.

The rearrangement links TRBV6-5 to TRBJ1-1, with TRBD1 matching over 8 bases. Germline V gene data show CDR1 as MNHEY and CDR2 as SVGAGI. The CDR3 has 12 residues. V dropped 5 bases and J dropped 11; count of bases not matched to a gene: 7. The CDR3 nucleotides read TGTGCCAGCAGTAGAGAGACAGGGGCGGCTTTCTTT. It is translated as CASSRETGAAFF.

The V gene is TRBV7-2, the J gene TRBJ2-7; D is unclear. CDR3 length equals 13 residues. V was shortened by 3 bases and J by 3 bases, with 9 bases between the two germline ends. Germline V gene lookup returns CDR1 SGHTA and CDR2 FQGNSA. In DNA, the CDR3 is TGTGCCAGCAGCTTTCGACTGATCTACGAGCAGTACTTC. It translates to CASSFRLIYEQYF. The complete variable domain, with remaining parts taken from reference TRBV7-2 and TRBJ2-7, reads GAGVSQSPSNKVTEKGKDVELRCDPISGHTALYWYRQSLGQGLEFLIYFQGNSAPDKSGLPSDRFSAERTGGSVSTLTIQRTQQEDSAVYLCASSFRLIYEQYFGPGTRLTVT.